The 13 T cell receptor beta chains given below trace back to one sample, sequenced in a study of OX40 agonist ivuxolimab in advanced cancers. Only in-frame clones appear in the TCRdb table, and some are missing; sequencing was by immunoSEQ multiplex PCR. This table holds about 80,000 clones, around 84% found once. Sequenced here: CD4+ or CD8+ T cells sorted from blood, sampled in a trial of the OX40 agonist ivuxolimab. The receptors originated from an adult with an advanced solid tumor such as melanoma, head and neck, liver or kidney cancer.

The CDR3 DNA is TGTGCCAGCAGAGATGGACAGGCTGCCACCGGGGAGCTGTTTTTT. It specifies CASRDGQAATGELFF. This rearrangement joins TRBV2 to TRBJ2-2, with TRBD1 matching 7 bases. The CDR3 is 15 residues long. From germline, CDR1 is SNHLY and CDR2 FYNNEI. The ends lost 6 bases at V and 4 bases at J; junction bases unmatched: 8.

The chain links TRBV6-4 to TRBJ2-3; TRBD2 agrees at 12 bases. The CDR3 consists of 15 residues. The ends lost 7 bases at V and 3 bases at J; junction bases unmatched: 5. CDR1 is MRHNA, CDR2 SNTAGT, per germline. The CDR3 loop is CASTSSGGATDTQYF. The CDR3 coding sequence is TGTGCCAGCACCTCTAGCGGGGGGGCAACAGATACGCAGTATTTT.

The chain employs TRBV7-9 and TRBJ1-2, with TRBD1 as a possible D gene (5 bases). The CDR3 length is 16 residues. Trimming took 5 bases from V and 0 from J, leaving 16 bases between them. Germline V gene lookup returns CDR1 SEHNR and CDR2 FQNEAQ (reference sequence). Here the CDR3 DNA reads TGTGCCAGCAGCGAGATTCGGGACCCTTCTAACTATGGCTACACCTTC. Translated, it gives CASSEIRDPSNYGYTF.

This clone has a handful of counts. The chain couples TRBV28 to TRBJ2-3; D ambiguous. Trimming pared 6 bases from V and 2 bases from J, leaving 6 bases between. This CDR3 contains 12 residues. The germline CDR1 and CDR2 sequences are MDHEN and SYDVKM. The CDR3 DNA is TGTGCCAGCAGCCCCCACACAGATACGCAGTATTTT. This sequence encodes CASSPHTDTQYF.

This sequence joins TRBV7-9 and TRBJ1-2; D might be TRBD1 (6 bases). The germline V gene encodes CDR1 SEHNR and CDR2 FQNEAQ (reference sequence). Trimming left V 2 bases short and J 7 bases short, with 14 bases between. This CDR3 is 14 amino acids long. CDR3 nucleotide sequence: TGTGCCAGCAGCTTAAAACAGGGTTGGGGTGGCTACACCTTC. Its translation: CASSLKQGWGGYTF.

CDR3 sequence reads: CASSFTGHSGNTIYF. DNA for the CDR3: TGTGCCAGCAGCTTTACAGGGCACTCTGGAAACACCATATATTTT. The genes are TRBV7-9 and TRBJ1-3; tentative D call: TRBD1 (6 bases). Trimming stripped 3 bases from V and 0 bases from J, with 9 bases between. CDR3 length: 15 amino acids. Germline CDR1 SEHNR, CDR2 FQNEAQ (reference sequence).

This clone showed up just once. The V gene is TRBV11-2, the J gene TRBJ2-3; no reliable D call. CDR1 is SGHAT, CDR2 FQNNGV, per germline. This CDR3 is built from 12 residues. V was cut by 3 bases and J by 6 bases, with 7 bases left in between. This CDR3 reads CASSFGHDTQYF. CDR3 sequence (DNA): TGTGCCAGCAGCTTCGGGCATGATACGCAGTATTTT.

The V call is TRBV18, the J call TRBJ2-2; no reliable D call. Trimming left V 3 bases short and J 4 bases short, with 9 bases between. The germline CDR1 and CDR2 sequences are KGHSH and LQKENI. The CDR3 loop spans 14 amino acids. This chain's CDR3 is CASSPPGPTGELFF. The CDR3 DNA reads as TGTGCCAGCTCACCTCCCGGGCCCACCGGGGAGCTGTTTTTT.

The V and J genes are TRBV6-6 and TRBJ1-5; D remains ambiguous. The CDR3 sequence is 15 residues long. Per germline, CDR1 MNHNY and CDR2 SVGAGI (reference sequence). V dropped 2 bases and J dropped 1 base, with 9 bases sitting between them. CDR3 residues: CASSYDYLSNQPQHF. The DNA for the CDR3 is TGTGCCAGCAGTTACGACTACTTGAGCAATCAGCCCCAGCATTTT.

CDR3 sequence: CASSLTGAGETQYF. CDR3 DNA: TGTGCCAGCTCACTCACAGGCGCGGGAGAGACCCAGTACTTC. The J gene is TRBJ2-5, the V gene TRBV18; D may match TRBD1 or TRBD2 (5 bases each). V lost 4 bases to trimming and J lost 4 bases, with 13 bases between them. Germline loops: CDR1 KGHSH, CDR2 LQKENI. The CDR3 sequence is 14 residues long.

The V gene is TRBV4-3, the J gene TRBJ2-1, with D perhaps TRBD2 (6 bases). This CDR3 comprises 18 residues. V gave up 0 bases and J gave up 0 bases, with 15 bases separating them. Germline V CDR1 and CDR2: LGHNA, YSLEER. The CDR3 DNA sequence: TGCGCCAGCAGCCAAGATAGCGGTACTACCTACTCCTACAATGAGCAGTTCTTC. This translates into CASSQDSGTTYSYNEQFF.

The CDR3 nucleotides read TGTGCAAGTCGCGAAGGGGCTAATTCACCCCTCCACTTT. It codes for CASREGANSPLHF. This sequence joins TRBV12-2 and TRBJ1-6; the table's D call, TRBD1, was not checked against the DNA. TRBV12-2 is a recognized pseudogene. This CDR3 is 13 amino acids long.

The V gene is TRBV5-1, the J gene TRBJ2-2; 8 bases align to TRBD1. The CDR3 is made up of 16 amino acids. Trimming cost V 4 bases and J 5 bases; bases outside gene matches: 10. Germline CDR1 and CDR2: SGHRS and YFSETQ. In DNA form, the CDR3 reads TGCGCCAGCAGCCGAAACCCCAGGGGGCAAACCGGGGAGCTGTTTTTT. It translates to CASSRNPRGQTGELFF.